The 14 T cell receptor beta chains below come from one sample, sequenced in a study of blood T cell repertoires in COVID-19. The table came from immunoSEQ multiplex PCR; TCRdb's copy has only in-frame clones and leaves some out. The table lists about 170,000 clones, 70% to 90% of them singletons. The sequencing sample was made of peripheral blood. The receptors stem from a man aged 60 to 75 who had recovered from COVID-19.

V gene TRBV3-1 (or the pseudogene TRBV3-2) combines with J gene TRBJ2-7; 9 positions agree with TRBD2. There are 15 residues in the CDR3. Germline CDR1 reads LGHDT; CDR2 reads YNNKEL (reference sequence). Trimming took 2 bases from V and 4 from J; bases not matched to a gene: 6. The CDR3 DNA sequence: TGTGCCAGCAGCCAAAACCCTAGCGGGGTTTACGAGCAGTACTTC. Encoded protein: CASSQNPSGVYEQYF.

The chain couples TRBV25-1 to TRBJ1-1, with D possibly being TRBD1 (5 bases). Per the germline V gene, CDR1 is MGHDK and CDR2 is SYGVNS. The CDR3 runs 12 residues. V shed 3 bases and J shed 8 bases, with 10 bases lying between them. This chain's CDR3 is CASSDVGVEAFF. CDR3 sequence (DNA): TGTGCCAGCAGTGATGTAGGGGTAGAAGCTTTCTTT.

The chain joins TRBV11-1 to TRBJ1-5; 7 bases map to TRBD1. Germline-derived CDR1 and CDR2 are SGHAT and FQDESV (reference sequence). V lost 5 bases to trimming and J lost 7 bases; unmatched junction nucleotides: 5. CDR3 length equals 13 residues. The CDR3 sequence: CASSPGQWQPQHF. The DNA of the CDR3 is TGTGCCAGCAGCCCGGGACAGTGGCAGCCCCAGCATTTT.

The chain combines TRBV5-1 with TRBJ2-7; D unclear. The CDR3 covers 13 residues. Germline V gene data show CDR1 as SGHRS and CDR2 as YFSETQ. Trimming took off 5 bases at V and 2 bases at J, with 11 bases between the two ends. The DNA for the CDR3 is TGCGCCAGCAGTCAGCCAGGAACCTACGAGCAGTACTTC. The encoded protein is CASSQPGTYEQYF.

V and J are TRBV27 and TRBJ1-1; D perhaps matches TRBD1 (6 bases). Trimming left V 6 bases short and J 1 base short, with 15 bases between. Germline assignment: CDR1 MNHEY and CDR2 SMNVEV (reference sequence). This CDR3 is 15 amino acids long. Here the CDR3 reads CASRPSGVANTEAFF. The CDR3 DNA sequence: TGTGCCAGCAGACCTTCAGGGGTAGCGAACACTGAAGCTTTCTTT.

The chain combines TRBV11-2 with TRBJ2-7, with D unresolved. Germline CDR1 SGHAT, CDR2 FQNNGV. The V gene lost 1 base and the J gene lost 7 bases, with 8 bases spanning the gap. This CDR3 comprises 12 residues. CDR3 in DNA: TGTGCCAGCAGCTTAGGCCGGTGGGAGCAGTACTTC. Its protein is CASSLGRWEQYF.

The chain combines TRBV19 with TRBJ1-2; D is uncertain. The ends were cut back, 7 bases at V and 8 bases at J, with 29 bases in the middle. Germline CDR1 reads LNHDA; CDR2 reads SQIVND (reference sequence). The CDR3 runs to 17 residues. CDR3 DNA: TGTGCCAGTACCATTTGGGCGACCGCTGCTGCAACTCGCGGCTACACCTTC. It yields the protein CASTIWATAAATRGYTF.

V and J are TRBV6-5 and TRBJ2-7; possible D gene TRBD2, 5 bases. V lost 6 bases and J 4 bases, leaving 19 bases between the germline ends. From germline, CDR1 is MNHEY and CDR2 SVGAGI. This CDR3 has 15 amino acids. For the CDR3, the DNA is TGTGCCAGCAGCCACCCTGGGAGCCTATCTTACGAGCAGTACTTC. Protein: CASSHPGSLSYEQYF.

In this sample, this clone turned up once. The rearrangement links TRBV19 to TRBJ1-2; TRBD1 matches at 8 bases. V dropped 5 bases and J dropped 4; count of bases not matched to a gene: 9. CDR1 is LNHDA and CDR2 is SQIVND in the germline V gene (reference sequence). The CDR3 is 15 residues long. CDR3 amino acids: CASSRSGGEGYGYTF. For the CDR3, the DNA is TGTGCCAGTAGTCGGTCAGGGGGCGAGGGCTATGGCTACACCTTC.

This clone was picked up one time. The V and J genes are TRBV5-6 and TRBJ2-2; D remains unclear. Germline V gene sequence: CDR1 SGHDT, CDR2 YYEEEE. The CDR3 has 15 amino acids. V was cut by 0 bases and J by 2 bases, with 8 bases left in between. CDR3 bases: TGTGCCAGCAGCTTGGACAGATTAAACACCGGGGAGCTGTTTTTT. Protein: CASSLDRLNTGELFF.

The genes are TRBV27 and TRBJ2-7, with D perhaps TRBD2 (5 bases). In germline, CDR1 is MNHEY, CDR2 SMNVEV (reference sequence). The CDR3 contains 15 residues. V was pared by 1 base and J by 2 bases, with 12 bases between. The CDR3 here is CASSLLRVEAYEQYF. The DNA of the CDR3 is TGTGCCAGCAGTTTATTAAGGGTGGAGGCCTACGAGCAGTACTTC.

The gene calls are TRBV27 and TRBJ1-1, with 7 bases that match TRBD1. Trimming took 9 bases from V and 0 from J; bases not matched to a gene: 4. The CDR3 consists of 13 residues. The germline V gene encodes CDR1 MNHEY and CDR2 SMNVEV (reference sequence). The CDR3: CASHRGLNTEAFF. The CDR3 DNA follows: TGTGCCAGTCACAGGGGACTGAACACTGAAGCTTTCTTT.

The chain is built from TRBV6-2 or TRBV6-3 and TRBJ2-7, with D possibly TRBD2 on 6 matching bases. Trimming pared 0 bases from V and 1 base from J, leaving 7 bases between. CDR3 length: 14 residues. From germline, CDR1 is MNHEY and CDR2 SVGEGT. The chain's CDR3 is CASSYSTSSYEQYF. Here the CDR3 DNA reads TGTGCCAGCAGTTACTCGACTAGTTCCTACGAGCAGTACTTC.

The rearrangement uses TRBV5-5 and TRBJ2-5, with D possibly being TRBD2 (6 bases). Deletions cut 3 bases from V and 3 bases from J, with 12 bases between. Germline assignment: CDR1 SGHKS and CDR2 YYEKEE (reference sequence). The CDR3 is made up of 14 amino acids. The CDR3 DNA sequence: TGTGCCAGCAGCTCCGCATGGGGGGAAGAGACCCAGTACTTC. This sequence encodes CASSSAWGEETQYF.